A single sample is the source of the 18 T cell receptor beta chains below, sequenced in a study of T cell repertoires in cytomegalovirus infection. No antigen has been identified for these receptors. MiXCR was run by TCRdb on the reads, yielding one entry per CDR3 protein. In the table there are hundreds of thousands of distinct CDR3 sequences, about 29% of which are singletons. This sample comprised cultured PBMCs, obtained from culture after CMV antigen stimulation. The receptors were sampled from a human donor in good health (CMV status not recorded). Some clones in this sample may be carry-over from other donors' samples.

The V gene is TRBV25-1, the J gene TRBJ2-7; D is uncertain. V lost 3 bases to trimming and J lost 2 bases, with 5 bases between them. This CDR3 region has 12 residues. Germline-derived CDR1 and CDR2 are MGHDK and SYGVNS. The CDR3 DNA is TGTGCCAGCAGTGACTCGGCCTACGAGCAGTACTTC. Amino acid sequence: CASSDSAYEQYF.

This clonotype was counted a few times. The chain is built from TRBV2 and TRBJ2-3; 8 bases align to TRBD2. Per the germline V gene, CDR1 is SNHLY and CDR2 is FYNNEI. With 6 bases clipped from V and 3 bases from J, the junction kept 5 bases outside the gene matches. The CDR3 is 14 residues long. The CDR3 is CASRLREGTDTQYF. For the CDR3, the DNA is TGTGCCAGCAGACTCCGGGAGGGTACAGATACGCAGTATTTT.

This clonotype occurred many times. The gene calls are TRBV7-6 and TRBJ2-3; D perhaps matches TRBD1 (6 bases). Trimming took 5 bases from V and 0 from J, leaving 12 bases between them. Germline CDR1 reads SGHVS; CDR2 reads FNYEAQ. The CDR3 sequence is 15 residues long. The CDR3 region is CASSPGVLSTDTQYF. CDR3 DNA: TGTGCCAGCAGCCCAGGGGTTCTGAGCACAGATACGCAGTATTTT.

The rearrangement uses TRBV6-5 and TRBJ1-5, with TRBD1 as a possible D gene (5 bases). Germline CDR1 and CDR2: MNHEY and SVGAGI. Trimming removed 5 bases at V and 6 bases at J, with 20 bases between. The CDR3 covers 16 residues. The CDR3 DNA is TGTGCCAGCAGTCAACGACAGCTAGCACCAGGTCAGCCCCAGCATTTT. It is translated as CASSQRQLAPGQPQHF.

This clonotype was detected many times. The chain employs TRBV12-3 or TRBV12-4 and TRBJ2-5; D gene ambiguous. CDR3 length: 13 residues. Trimming pared 2 bases from V and 6 bases from J, leaving 10 bases between. The CDR3 coding sequence is TGTGCCAGCAGTTTAAGGTCCCTACAGACCCAGTACTTC. Its protein product is CASSLRSLQTQYF.

This rearrangement joins TRBV27 to TRBJ1-2; maybe TRBD1 (5 bases). From germline, CDR1 is MNHEY and CDR2 SMNVEV (reference sequence). Trimming removed 8 bases at V and 0 bases at J, with 13 bases between. This CDR3 region has 14 residues. The CDR3: CASRQRSPNYGYTF. The CDR3 region has the DNA TGTGCCAGCCGACAGCGCTCCCCTAACTATGGCTACACCTTC.

The CDR3 loop is CASSLYSNEKLFF. The CDR3 DNA is TGTGCCAGCAGCTTATATTCTAATGAAAAACTGTTTTTT. The genes are TRBV7-2 and TRBJ1-4; D uncertain. Trimming removed 2 bases at V and 3 bases at J, with 4 bases between. The CDR3 loop spans 13 amino acids. CDR1 and CDR2 (germline): SGHTA, FQGNSA.

This clonotype was observed many times. The J gene is TRBJ2-7, the V gene TRBV6-6, with TRBD2 identical over 9 bases. This CDR3 has 13 residues. Trimming removed 8 bases from V and 6 bases from J; junction bases left unmatched: 8. Germline CDR1 and CDR2: MNHNY and SVGAGI (reference sequence). The CDR3 is CASGGRVEGEQYF. The CDR3 DNA reads TGTGCCAGCGGCGGGAGGGTGGAGGGCGAGCAGTACTTC.

The chain combines TRBV24-1 with TRBJ2-5, with D possibly TRBD1 on 6 matching bases. The CDR3 is made up of 15 amino acids. Germline CDR1 and CDR2: KGHDR and SFDVKD. V dropped 4 bases and J dropped 2 bases, with 13 bases sitting between them. The CDR3 region is CATSETGKHQETQYF. The CDR3 coding sequence is TGTGCCACCAGTGAAACAGGGAAACATCAAGAGACCCAGTACTTC.

This clonotype was counted at least ten times. V is TRBV7-8 and J is TRBJ2-1; weak D call: TRBD2 (6 bases). V lost 1 base to trimming and J lost 11 bases, with 15 bases between them. From germline, CDR1 is SGHVS and CDR2 FQNEAQ. This CDR3 region has 14 residues. The CDR3 DNA reads as TGTGCCAGCAGCTTAGTTAGAACTGGGACTCAGCAGTTCTTC. Its translation: CASSLVRTGTQQFF.

This clonotype has a handful of counts. The CDR3 nucleotides are TGTGCCAGCAGCTTCCAGGTGACTAGCACAGATACGCAGTATTTT. Its translation is CASSFQVTSTDTQYF. The J gene is TRBJ2-3, the V gene TRBV5-4; unclear D gene. CDR1 and CDR2 (germline): SGHNT, YYREEE (reference sequence). With 2 bases removed from V and 0 bases from J, the gap between germline ends came to 10 bases. The CDR3 consists of 15 residues.

On this clonotype: The junction does not match germline at one end; this may be a read error. V usage is TRBV20-1 and J usage is TRBJ2-1, with D possibly called TRBD1 or TRBD2 (5 bases each). The germline V gene has CDR1 DFQATT and CDR2 SNEGSKA (reference sequence). The CDR3 length is 8 residues. The CDR3 loop reads CSAGDHLF. The CDR3 nucleotides read TGCAGTGCCGGGGACCACCTATTC.

Many counts were recorded for this clonotype. The rearrangement joins TRBV10-3 to TRBJ2-2; either TRBD1 or TRBD2 may supply D (5 bases each). V gave up 10 bases and J gave up 1 base, with 19 bases separating them. Germline V gene sequence: CDR1 ENHRY, CDR2 SYGVKD. This CDR3 has 16 amino acids. Written as DNA, the CDR3 is TGTGCCACTGGGCGACGGGACGGTGAGAACACCGGGGAGCTGTTTTTT. Amino acids: CATGRRDGENTGELFF.

This clonotype has only a few counts. This chain uses TRBV6-6 with TRBJ2-1, with a weak D call TRBD2 (6 bases). Trimming removed 5 bases at V and 12 bases at J, with 17 bases between. The CDR3 loop spans 13 amino acids. The germline V gene has CDR1 MNHNY and CDR2 SVGAGI (reference sequence). CDR3 nucleotide sequence: TGTGCCAGCAGTCCGGACTATCCGAGCGGGCAGTTCTTC. It encodes CASSPDYPSGQFF.

The gene calls are TRBV6-1 and TRBJ1-1, with D tentatively TRBD1 (5 bases). Germline V gene data show CDR1 as MNHNS and CDR2 as SASEGT. The CDR3 spans 15 residues. Trimming pared 1 base from V and 3 bases from J, leaving 12 bases between. CDR3 protein: CASSEGAGRYTEAFF. The DNA for the CDR3 is TGTGCCAGCAGTGAAGGGGCAGGGAGGTACACTGAAGCTTTCTTT.

V gene TRBV4-1 combines with J gene TRBJ2-7; 9 bases are a match to TRBD2. Germline V gene lookup returns CDR1 MGHRA and CDR2 YSYEKL. The CDR3 loop spans 14 amino acids. Trimming at V came to 3 bases and at J to 5 bases, leaving 5 bases not matched to a gene. CDR3 amino acids: CASSHQGLADEQYF. The CDR3 coding sequence is TGCGCCAGCAGCCACCAGGGACTAGCTGACGAGCAGTACTTC.

This chain links TRBV20-1 with TRBJ2-7; 10 nucleotides line up with TRBD2. This CDR3 has 13 amino acids. Germline V gene data show CDR1 as DFQATT and CDR2 as SNEGSKA (reference sequence). V shed 6 bases, J shed 3 bases, and the junction held 5 bases outside the gene matches. The CDR3 spells CSAKLAGNYEQYF. In nucleotides, the CDR3 is TGCAGTGCCAAACTAGCGGGGAACTACGAGCAGTACTTC.

This sequence joins TRBV5-4 and TRBJ2-3; 13 positions agree with TRBD2. The germline V gene encodes CDR1 SGHNT and CDR2 YYREEE (reference sequence). The CDR3 contains 16 residues. V lost 2 bases, J lost 3 bases, and 3 bases stayed unmatched. CDR3 amino acids: CASSFGTSGVTDTQYF. The CDR3 coding sequence is TGTGCCAGCAGCTTTGGGACTAGCGGGGTGACAGATACGCAGTATTTT.